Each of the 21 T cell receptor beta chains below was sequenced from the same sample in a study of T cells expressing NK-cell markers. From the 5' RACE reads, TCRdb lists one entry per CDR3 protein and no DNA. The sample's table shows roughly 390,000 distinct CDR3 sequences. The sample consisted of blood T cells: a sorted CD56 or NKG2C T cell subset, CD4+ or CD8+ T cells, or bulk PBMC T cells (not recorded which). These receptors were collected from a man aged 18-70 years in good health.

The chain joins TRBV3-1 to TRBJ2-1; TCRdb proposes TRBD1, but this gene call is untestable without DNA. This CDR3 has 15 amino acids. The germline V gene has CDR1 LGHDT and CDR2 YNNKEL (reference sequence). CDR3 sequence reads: CASSQGSGPLNEQFF.

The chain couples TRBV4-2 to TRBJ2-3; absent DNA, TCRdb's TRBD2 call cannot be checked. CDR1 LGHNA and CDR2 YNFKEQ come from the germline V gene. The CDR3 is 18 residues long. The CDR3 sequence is CASSQASGGALFSDTQYF.

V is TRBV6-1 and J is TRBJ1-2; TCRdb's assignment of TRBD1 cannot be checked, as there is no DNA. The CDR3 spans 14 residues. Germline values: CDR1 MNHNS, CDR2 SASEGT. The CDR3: CASKPGTGISGYTF.

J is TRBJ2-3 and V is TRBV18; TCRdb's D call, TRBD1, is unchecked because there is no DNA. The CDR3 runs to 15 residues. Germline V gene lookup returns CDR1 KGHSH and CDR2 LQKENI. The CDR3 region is CASSPNMGGTDTQYF.

CDR3 protein: CASSAMSVMNTGELFF. This chain connects TRBV2 to TRBJ2-2. The germline CDR1 and CDR2 sequences are SNHLY and FYNNEI. The CDR3 runs 16 residues.

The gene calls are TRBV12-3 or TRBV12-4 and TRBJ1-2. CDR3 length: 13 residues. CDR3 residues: CASRPSGTSGYTF.

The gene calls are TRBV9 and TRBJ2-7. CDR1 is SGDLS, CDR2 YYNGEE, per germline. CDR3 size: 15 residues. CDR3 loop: CASSVGQTSSYEQYF.

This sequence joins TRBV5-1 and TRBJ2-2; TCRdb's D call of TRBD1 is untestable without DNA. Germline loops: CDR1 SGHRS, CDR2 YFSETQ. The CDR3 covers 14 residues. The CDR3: CASKSRTGTGELFF.

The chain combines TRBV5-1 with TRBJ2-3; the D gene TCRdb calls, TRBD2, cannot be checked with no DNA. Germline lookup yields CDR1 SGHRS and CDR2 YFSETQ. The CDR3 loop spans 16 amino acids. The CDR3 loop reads CASSLGLAVLTDTQYF.

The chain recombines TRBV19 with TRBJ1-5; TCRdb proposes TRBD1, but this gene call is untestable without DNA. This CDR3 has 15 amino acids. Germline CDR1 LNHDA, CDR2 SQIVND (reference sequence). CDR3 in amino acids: CASRFVTGGNQPQHF.

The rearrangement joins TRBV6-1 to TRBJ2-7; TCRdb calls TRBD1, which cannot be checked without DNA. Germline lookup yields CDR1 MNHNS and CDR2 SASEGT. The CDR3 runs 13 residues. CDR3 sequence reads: CASEVRGLYEQYF.

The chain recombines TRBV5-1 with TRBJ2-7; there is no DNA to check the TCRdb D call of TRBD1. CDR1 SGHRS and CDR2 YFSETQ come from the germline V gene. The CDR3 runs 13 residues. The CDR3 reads CASSTPGNHEQYF. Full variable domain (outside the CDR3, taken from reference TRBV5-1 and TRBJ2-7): KAGVTQTPRYLIKTRGQQVTLSCSPISGHRSVSWYQQTPGQGLQFLFEYFSETQRNKGNFPGRFSGRQFSNSRSEMNVSTLELGDSALYLCASSTPGNHEQYFGPGTRLTVT.

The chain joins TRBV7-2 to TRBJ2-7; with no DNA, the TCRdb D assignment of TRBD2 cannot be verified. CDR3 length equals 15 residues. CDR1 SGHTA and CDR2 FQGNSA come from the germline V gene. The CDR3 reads CASRLTSGASYEQYF.

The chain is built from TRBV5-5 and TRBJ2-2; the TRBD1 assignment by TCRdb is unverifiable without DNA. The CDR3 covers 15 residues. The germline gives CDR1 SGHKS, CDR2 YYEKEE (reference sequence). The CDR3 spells CASSYGDRDGGELFF.

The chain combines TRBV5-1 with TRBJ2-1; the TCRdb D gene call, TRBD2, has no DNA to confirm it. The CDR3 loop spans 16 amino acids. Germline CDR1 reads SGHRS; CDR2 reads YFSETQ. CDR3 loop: CASRLGGLGNYNEQFF.

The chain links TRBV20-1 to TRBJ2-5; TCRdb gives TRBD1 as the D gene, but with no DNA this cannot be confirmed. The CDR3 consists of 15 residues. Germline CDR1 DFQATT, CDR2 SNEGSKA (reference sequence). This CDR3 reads CSARDPSGRQETQYF.

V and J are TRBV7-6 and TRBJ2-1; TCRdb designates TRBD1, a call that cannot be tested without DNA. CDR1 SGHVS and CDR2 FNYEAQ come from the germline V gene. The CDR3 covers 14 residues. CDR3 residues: CASSFTGVSNEQFF.

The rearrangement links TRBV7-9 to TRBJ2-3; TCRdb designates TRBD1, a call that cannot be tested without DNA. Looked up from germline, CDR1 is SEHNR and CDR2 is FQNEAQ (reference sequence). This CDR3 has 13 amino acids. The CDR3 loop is CASRSQATDTQYF.

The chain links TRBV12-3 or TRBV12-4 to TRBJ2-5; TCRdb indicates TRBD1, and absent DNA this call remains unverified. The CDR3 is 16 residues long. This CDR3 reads CASSLVSGRGLETQYF.

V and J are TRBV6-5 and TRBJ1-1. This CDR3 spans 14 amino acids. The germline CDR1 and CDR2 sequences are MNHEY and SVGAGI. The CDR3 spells CASSWRIMNTEAFF.

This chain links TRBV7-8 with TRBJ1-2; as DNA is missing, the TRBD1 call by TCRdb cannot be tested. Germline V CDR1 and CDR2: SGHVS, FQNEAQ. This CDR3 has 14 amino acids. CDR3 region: CASSSGGEDYGYTF.